The present TCR beta chain was sequenced within a study of T cells in Graves' hyperthyroidism and ophthalmopathy. Study conclusions and caveats: Onset of ophthalmopathy came a median 6.5 months after the model predicted it.

This clonotype was seen many times. Its antigen is currently unknown. The germline V gene has CDR1 MNHNS and CDR2 SASEGT. This CDR3 has 13 amino acids. Trimming removed 8 bases at V and 0 bases at J, with 10 bases between. RNA transcripts served as the template for amplifying TCR beta CDR3 regions. TCR CDR3 underwent first-round RT-PCR with the HTBI primer set. MiXCR, applied by TCRdb to the multiplex PCR reads, yields one record per CDR3 protein. The sample comprises under 400,000 distinct CDR3 sequences, roughly 13% of which are singletons, and more than 9.5% rests with the top ten. The rearrangement uses TRBV6-1 and TRBJ1-1, with D hard to call. The sample was blood. This receptor was identified in an older woman with Graves' hyperthyroidism. CDR3 coding DNA: TGTGCCAGCGAGGAACAGATGAACACTGAAGCTTTCTTT. Amino acids: CASEEQMNTEAFF.